This T cell receptor (beta chain) is from a study of glioma-infiltrating T cells. As for the study in general: Glioblastomas were WHO grade IV, sampled at first diagnosis; low-grade were grade II.

Using RNA template, CDR3s of TCR alpha and beta were amplified with iRepertoire arm-PCR. TCRdb ran MiXCR on the multiplex PCR reads and lists one entry per CDR3 protein. The sample carries around 390,000 distinct CDR3 sequences, 41% recorded once. This clonotype was seen many times. Germline loops: CDR1 DFQATT, CDR2 SNEGSKA (reference sequence). CDR3 size: 14 residues. V lost 8 bases, J lost 7 bases, and 12 bases stayed unmatched. This receptor was identified in a human donor with low-grade glioma or glioblastoma, undergoing nonglioma brain surgery, or in good health (not recorded which). Specimen: glioma tissue, nonneoplastic brain tissue, or PBMCs (not recorded which). The genes are TRBV20-1 and TRBJ2-1; 9 positions agree with TRBD1. Here the CDR3 DNA reads TGCAGTACCAACCGGGACAGGGTGTCAAATGAGCAGTTCTTC. Its translation is CSTNRDRVSNEQFF.